The subject of this entry is one T cell receptor (beta chain). It is likely a read error, because the conserved phenylalanine at the end of the CDR3 is missing. The CDR3 loop spans 16 amino acids. The germline V gene encodes CDR1 SGDLS and CDR2 YYNGEE. TCRdb recomputed calls from the PCR reads with MiXCR, one row per CDR3 protein. The sample holds 100,000 or so distinct CDR3 sequences, around 56% seen once. This sample is drawn from a study of CDR3 diversity in severe acne. The clonotype originates from a male donor with acne. This rearrangement joins TRBV9 to TRBJ2-7; 9 nucleotides agree with TRBD2. The sample was blood. CDR3 in DNA: TGTCGCAGCAGCGTATCGCGGGAGGGCCCCACCTACGAGCAGTACTGT. This gives the protein CRSSVSREGPTYEQYC.